This TCR beta chain was retrieved from a study of blood T cell repertoires in COVID-19. Across the whole study: Researchers got acute and convalescent COVID-19 samples from the United States, Italy and Spain.

Data came from immunoSEQ multiplex PCR; TCRdb stores just in-frame clones and leaves some out. The sample carries 60,000 or so clones, approximately 84% recorded once. CDR1 is SGHNT and CDR2 is YYREEE in the germline V gene (reference sequence). This CDR3 has 16 residues. Between the trimmed V and J ends, which lost 3 bases and 1 base, there was a span of 15 bases. The TCR comes from a man aged 60 to 75 with acute or convalescent COVID-19. The sequenced material came from peripheral blood. V gene TRBV5-4 combines with J gene TRBJ2-3, with D tentatively TRBD2 (5 bases). This CDR3 reads CASSSSLRRGTDTQYF. In DNA, the CDR3 is TGTGCCAGCAGCTCCTCGCTTCGGCGGGGCACAGATACGCAGTATTTT.